In its sample, the clone carrying this TCR beta chain was seen once. Its matching antigen is unknown. These data belong to a study of cytomegalovirus exposure and HLA in healthy donors. The PCR ran on 60 Vbeta and 13 Jbeta primers. Using immunoSEQ multiplex PCR, the repertoire was profiled, and TCRdb retains in-frame clones only, with some absent. The sample gives about 140,000 clones, 70% to 80% of which show up once; around 5.9% is in the top ten. This CDR3 is 12 amino acids long. The germline V gene has CDR1 GTSNPN and CDR2 SVGIG (reference sequence). Germline trimming cut 5 bases from V and 2 bases from J; bases unmatched to any gene: 0. Study-level findings and limits: Several of the most significant clusters appeared, in a later analysis, to be linked to common viral pathogens. Presence/absence analysis assumed near-uniform sequencing depth across donors.

V and J are TRBV30 and TRBJ1-2, with TRBD1 identical over 9 bases. The receptor was isolated from a woman aged 40-49 years in good health and CMV-seropositive. Sequencing was carried out using PBMCs. The CDR3 DNA is TGTGCCTGGGGGACAGGGAACTATGGCTACACCTTC. It yields the protein CAWGTGNYGYTF.